The clone carrying this TCR beta chain was found once. The antigen remains unidentified. Template switching by 5'RACE produced TCR cDNA, adding a universal primer site and UMIs. Using its own MiXCR run on the 5' RACE reads, TCRdb lists one record per CDR3 protein. The sample yields under 700,000 distinct CDR3 sequences, roughly a sixth seen once. This CDR3 is 16 amino acids long. V shed 5 bases, J shed 4 bases, and the junction held 10 bases outside the gene matches. Germline assignment: CDR1 MNHEY and CDR2 SVGEGT. This record belongs to a study of T cells after yellow fever vaccination. Study-wide results and limits: Researchers cautioned that FACS-sorted repertoires could harbor abundant clonotypes contaminating from the bulk population.

The TCR was taken from a man in his late teens or twenties who received the YFV17D yellow fever vaccine. The V and J genes are TRBV6-2 or TRBV6-3 and TRBJ2-5, with TRBD1 matching over 10 bases. The input for sequencing was PBMCs, taken around 5 days after the first yellow fever vaccination. The CDR3 DNA reads TGTGCCAGCAGTGACGGCGGACAGGGGGAAGGAGAGACCCAGTACTTC. Translation gives CASSDGGQGEGETQYF.